This TCR beta chain was retrieved from a study of cytomegalovirus exposure and HLA in healthy donors (dated by TCRdb to about 2017). Study-level background: An earlier analysis of some 620 of the donors reported about 260 Gb of sequence data and 100 million to 120 million unique TCR beta sequences obtained from around 180 million T cells. High-throughput TCR immunosequencing, statistical association of individual TCRs with disease status, and machine learning were combined to predict cytomegalovirus infection status. Using immunosequencing, the study profiled T cell repertoires from fewer than 700 subjects and related those repertoires to cytomegalovirus serostatus. Several DR-DQ haplotypes were treated as single units for association and clustering because of strong linkage in the cohort. In addition to the first cohort of roughly 700 subjects, a separate validation cohort of under 150 different subjects was used. The genetic ancestry cluster associated with self-reported Caucasian donors included around four fifths of the 300 to 400 genotyped donors. An earlier analysis of 587 of the donors applied high-throughput TCR beta sequencing to assess whether each TCR beta V gene segment acted as functional or pseudogenic. An early release covering roughly 600 HLA-typed donors comprised about 300 gigabases of sequencing data and approximately 80 million unique TCR sequences. A later genetic analysis used genome-wide SNP genotypes for about 65% of the roughly 670 donors, treating that subset as a discovery cohort. A later analysis re-examined previously published TCR beta repertoires from roughly 650 donors and added high-resolution HLA genotyping to investigate patterns of TCR occurrence. The aim of the study was to test whether cataloging public T cell receptors could identify signatures of past pathogen exposure. Rather than using new phenotypic data, the later analysis identified candidate immune exposures from TCR beta sequences and from how often those sequences occurred across donors. Donor age, sex, ethnicity and CMV serostatus were compiled together with the repertoire data. All discovery cohort repertoires had been generated using a single sequencing platform. On average, approximately 250,000 unique TCR beta nucleotide sequences were sequenced per donor among about 400 genotyped donors of the cohort, with 15% to 20% of those sequences being non-productive. The number of donors typed differed by locus, with about 620-630 for A, B, C, DRB1 and DQB1, roughly 520 for DQA1, approximately 580 for DPA1, and 400 to 490 for DPB1. HLA typing included class I and class II loci at four-digit resolution.

Points the paper makes about the study in general: In this cohort, only TCR beta chains were sequenced, and detectable features were limited by the absence of alpha or paired-chain data. When HLA alleles, especially DR and DQ, strongly co-occurred, TCR associations were difficult to assign to individual alleles. For the cohort, immune exposure information was limited to CMV serostatus. Most TCR sequences were seen in very few donors, while some public TCRs were found in many individuals. A further reported finding was that TCR beta sequences accurately predicted the HLA-A and HLA-B alleles for most subjects in the first cohort. Linkage disequilibrium might explain the correlated functional status among segregating V segments, but an unknown experimental factor could not be ruled out. Compared with the roughly 670-donor mean, donors in an Asian-associated ancestry cluster had fewer N-insertions in productive TCRs, according to a later genetic analysis. In both the original and validation cohorts, the classifier was reported to diagnose cytomegalovirus status with high specificity and sensitivity. Specific HLA alleles were associated with 15,000 to 20,000 TCR beta sequences at a false discovery rate of 0.05 in a later analysis. Broadly in line with IMGT annotations, most TCR beta V segments showed up in productive rearrangements about 87% or about 30% of the time in an earlier analysis of 587 of the donors. In a later analysis, HLA-associated TCR beta chains were found to be more clonally expanded and to have lower generation probabilities than equally common non-associated chains. An association between a missense DCLRE1C variant and V-gene and J-gene trimming of TCR beta chains was found in a later genetic analysis and replicated in an independent cohort. In a later analysis, several top co-occurrence clusters were reported to appear linked to parvovirus B19, influenza, CMV and Epstein-Barr virus. According to the authors, the approach could potentially be generalized to other disease states and immunological phenotypes. Roughly uniform sequencing depth across donors was assumed in presence/absence analyses, although this assumption may not hold. HLA typing was unavailable for some donors at each locus, so association tests used only the typed subset. A cluster of highly shared sequence variants was judged likely to represent a technical artifact of the sequencing pipeline. Some IMGT-functional V segments, including TRBV6-2 and TRBV6-3, could not be told apart with the 87-base-pair reads, so those segments were excluded. Because counts were too low, seventeen rarely observed V segments, including chromosome 9 orphons, were excluded from the earlier analysis of about 500 of the donors. In vitro tests confirmed that a few of the cytomegalovirus-associated TCR beta chains recognize cytomegalovirus antigens. A later analysis found that most CMV-associated TCR beta chains appeared HLA-restricted, with HLA associations seemingly driven largely by CMV exposure. The study listed 164 TCR beta chains as associated with cytomegalovirus. In a later analysis, TCR association rates were found to vary across HLA loci, with the most associated TCRs seen for DRB1 alleles and the fewest for HLA-C alleles.

This clone was detected only a few times. Which antigen it targets is not known. No quality values exist for individual bases; no much larger clone is one base distant. Taken from cysteine to phenylalanine, the CDR3 has 15 residues. This entry keeps only the CDR3 DNA: 45 bases, framed from base 1. The germline V gene sets CDR1 to SGHTA and CDR2 to FQGTGA. Ends trimmed: V by 6 bases, J by 2 bases; bases unmatched to a gene: 3. The cohort was made up of roughly 670 healthy bone marrow donors. At the time of sampling, every cohort member was nominally healthy, though immune exposures that went unrecorded were likely present. The donor tested CMV seropositive and was one of the 289 seropositive cohort members. Each donor provided a peripheral blood sample, and peripheral blood mononuclear cells were used for TCR beta sequencing. Genomic DNA extraction from the blood cell samples was performed with the Qiagen DNeasy Blood Extraction Kit.

Preparation of the library involved the immunoSEQ multiplex PCR assay. For the multiplex PCR, a mixture combining 60 forward primers for TCR Vbeta segments and 13 reverse primers for TCR Jbeta segments was used. The CDR3 region of rearranged TCR beta genes was amplified from genomic DNA by a multiplex PCR assay. Amplified TCR beta libraries were sequenced as 87-base-pair reads on the Illumina HiSeq System. In the original analysis: A later analysis tallied about 77 million unique TCR beta chains across the approximately 670 repertoires, and around 9.9 million of those chains were shared by two or more donors. To remove PCR and sequencing errors, raw reads were error-corrected and collapsed into unique sequences using a nearest-neighbor algorithm that merged closely related sequences. Alignment of CDR3 sequences to IMGT reference sequences was used to assign V, D and J gene segments. Each retained sequence needed at least a six-nucleotide match to both a V gene segment and a J gene segment. A rearrangement was called productive if the CDR3 had no stop codons and remained in frame with V and J, and every other rearrangement was called non-productive. CDR3 was defined according to IMGT convention as the region running from the second conserved V-encoded cysteine to the conserved J-encoded phenylalanine. The earlier analysis of about 620 of the donors excluded sequences that lacked an unambiguous match to a single V gene segment. An earlier analysis of 550 to 650 of the donors classified V segments as functional when productive rearrangements were above 56.7% and as segregating when the standard deviation between donors was above 5%. To diagnose cytomegalovirus status from the catalog of TCR beta chain sequences, a statistical classification framework was built. In a later analysis, V and J genes were assigned by comparing TCR nucleotide sequences against IMGT/GENE-DB human TR gene sequences. A later analysis assigned CDR3 sequences and most-parsimonious VDJ recombination scenarios with the TCRdist pipeline. In a later analysis, each TCR beta chain was defined by its CDR3 amino acid sequence together with its V-gene family, and reads lacking a unique V-gene family were excluded. In a later analysis, nearly 600 highly shared, low-generation-probability nucleotide sequences were removed to address suspected cross-contamination and a sequencing artifact. A later analysis calculated a clonal expansion index for each public chain from normalized within-repertoire ranks of inferred template counts. Generation probabilities in a later analysis came from a VDJ recombination model fitted to out-of-frame rearrangements, and those results were checked against IGoR. Hypergeometric tests were used in a later analysis to score TCR-TCR, TCR-HLA and TCR-CMV co-occurrence, with a repertoire-size bias correction applied to the TCR pairs. In a later analysis, false discovery rates were estimated by permuting HLA or CMV assignments 20 times. In a later analysis, co-occurring TCRs were grouped using DBSCAN, and TCRdist sequence similarity was added for clustering within HLA-allele-positive subsets. Repertoires with fewer than 30,000 or more than 120,000 public chains, plus five repertoires with anomalous nucleotide sharing, were excluded from co-occurrence clustering. TCRdb carries this immuneACCESS record with in-frame sequences only. Its versions omit some clonotypes, under half of them owing to an unresolved V gene in the studies checked, with the rest unexplained. V and J calls and clone size are given by that table; D and trimming were obtained from the DNA. Counted in this sample were about 140,000 clones; over 60% of them appeared once. Around 1.3% of the sample rests with the top ten.

The sequence came from a male donor in good health and CMV-seropositive. The V gene is TRBV7-3 and the J gene is TRBJ2-1; 11 junctional bases match TRBD2. Sequencing was done on a sample of PBMCs. The CDR3 reads CASSPTSGAYNEQFF. The nucleotides read TGTGCCAGCAGTCCGACTAGCGGGGCCTACAATGAGCAGTTCTTC.